These 27 T cell receptor beta chains originate from one sample sequenced in a study of blood T cells in healthy people across ages. PCR was performed a second time for about 7 to 12 cycles using a sample-barcoded 5' primer and a J-beta primer mix. MiXCR was run by TCRdb on the 5' RACE reads, yielding one entry per CDR3 protein. Counted here are about 580,000 distinct CDR3 sequences, around half occurring once; the ten biggest clones make up under 30%. Sequenced: blood. These TCRs come from a man older than 75 in good health.

This clonotype was recorded a few times. The V gene is TRBV7-9, the J gene TRBJ2-5; TRBD2 agrees at 9 bases. The last part of the DNA fits TRBJ2-7 better; the J call may be wrong. This CDR3 has 14 amino acids. The V gene's germline CDR1 is SEHNR and CDR2 FQNEAQ (reference sequence). The CDR3 protein is CASSLGGLAIEQYF. The CDR3 nucleotides are TGTGCCAGCAGCTTAGGGGGACTAGCTATCGAGCAGTACTTC.

This rearrangement joins TRBV20-1 to TRBJ2-3; no clear D gene. V was shortened by 5 bases and J by 4 bases, with 10 bases between the two germline ends. The germline CDR1 and CDR2 sequences are DFQATT and SNEGSKA (reference sequence). CDR3 size: 12 residues. CDR3 residues: CSAPRTPDTQYF. CDR3 in DNA: TGCAGTGCTCCCCGGACGCCAGATACGCAGTATTTT.

This clonotype showed up just a few times. The V and J genes are TRBV29-1 and TRBJ1-2; D is unresolved. CDR1 is SQVTM and CDR2 is ANQGSEA in the germline V gene. The CDR3 covers 11 residues. Deletions cut 6 bases from V and 0 bases from J, with 5 bases between. CDR3 DNA sequence: TGCAGCGTCGACCCTAACTATGGCTACACCTTC. Translated: CSVDPNYGYTF.

A few counts support this clonotype. The V and J genes are TRBV7-2 and TRBJ2-5, with D maybe TRBD2 (5 bases). Germline values: CDR1 SGHTA, CDR2 FQGNSA. CDR3 length equals 14 residues. The V gene lost 0 bases and the J gene lost 5 bases, with 10 bases spanning the gap. The CDR3: CASSLAARGETQYF. In nucleotides, the CDR3 is TGTGCCAGCAGCTTAGCGGCAAGAGGGGAGACCCAGTACTTC.

There are a few counts of this clonotype. The chain links TRBV4-3 to TRBJ2-2; D unclear. With 0 bases removed from V and 6 bases from J, the gap between germline ends came to 11 bases. The CDR3 contains 15 residues. CDR1 is LGHNA and CDR2 is YSLEER in the germline V gene. Here the CDR3 reads CASSQDFGVPGELFF. The CDR3 DNA is TGCGCCAGCAGCCAAGATTTTGGGGTCCCCGGGGAGCTGTTTTTT.

This clonotype was counted once. V is TRBV4-3 and J is TRBJ2-6, with unresolved D. This CDR3 is built from 17 residues. In germline, CDR1 is LGHNA, CDR2 YSLEER. V was shortened by 1 base and J by 0 bases, with 10 bases between the two germline ends. The CDR3 DNA is TGCGCCAGCAGCCAAGGAGGCTGGAACTCTGGGGCCAACGTCCTGACTTTC. Translated: CASSQGGWNSGANVLTF.

This chain uses TRBV3-1 with TRBJ2-5, with TRBD2 as a possible D gene (6 bases). Germline V lookup: CDR1 LGHDT, CDR2 YNNKEL (reference sequence). V was cut by 3 bases and J by 4 bases, with 12 bases left in between. The CDR3 runs 14 residues. The CDR3 DNA is TGTGCCAGCAGCCAGACTAGGAGTGGAGAGACCCAGTACTTC. Translation gives CASSQTRSGETQYF.

The chain joins TRBV5-6 to TRBJ2-1; 9 bases agree with TRBD2. The germline CDR1 and CDR2 sequences are SGHDT and YYEEEE. The CDR3 consists of 19 residues. V was pared by 7 bases and J by 12 bases, with 29 bases of the junction left unmatched. The CDR3 DNA follows: TGTGCCAGCGGCTCGGGACTAGCCGTTAGTCCTAGTTCCTACAAGGGGCAGTTCTTC. This gives the protein CASGSGLAVSPSSYKGQFF.

This clonotype was recorded only once. This chain joins TRBV7-3 and TRBJ2-4; 8 nucleotides agree with TRBD1. The end of the DNA fits TRBJ2-7 better, so the J call may be wrong. The CDR3 consists of 15 residues. Looked up from germline, CDR1 is SGHTA and CDR2 is FQGTGA. DNA for the CDR3: TGTGCCAGCAGCTGGGAGACAGGGGAACAATACGAGCAGTACTTC. As protein: CASSWETGEQYEQYF.

The CDR3 DNA is TGCAGTGCTAGAGATGGACGGACCTATAATTCACCCCTCCACTTT. The encoded protein is CSARDGRTYNSPLHF. This sequence joins TRBV20-1 and TRBJ1-6; D is uncertain. Germline assignment: CDR1 DFQATT and CDR2 SNEGSKA (reference sequence). V was trimmed by 0 bases and J by 2 bases, leaving 8 bases between them. The CDR3 is 15 amino acids.

In this sample, this clonotype turned up once. The gene calls are TRBV6-1 and TRBJ2-4, with 12 bases lining up with TRBD1. Germline V gives CDR1 MNHNS, CDR2 SASEGT. The CDR3 covers 19 residues. Losses at the gene ends were 5 bases for V and 1 base for J; bases not matched to a gene: 12. In DNA, the CDR3 is TGTGCCAGCAGTACCCCCGGGACAGGGGGCGTTTTGGCCAAAAACATTCAGTACTTC. Translation gives CASSTPGTGGVLAKNIQYF.

A remark on this clonotype: One base away lies a much larger clone, so this may be a sequencing read error. The chain has TRBV6-5 and TRBJ2-1, with 8 bases matching TRBD2. V dropped 4 bases and J dropped 0; count of bases not matched to a gene: 5. The CDR3 is made up of 16 amino acids. CDR1 MNHEY and CDR2 SVGAGI come from the germline V gene. The CDR3 sequence: CASSSSGPFSYNEQFF. The CDR3 DNA is TGTGCCAGCAGTTCTAGCGGGCCCTTCTCCTACAATGAGCAGTTCTTC.

This clonotype was seen a few times. The genes are TRBV5-1 and TRBJ2-1, with TRBD2 identical over 10 bases. Germline V gene lookup returns CDR1 SGHRS and CDR2 YFSETQ. The CDR3 covers 16 residues. V lost 2 bases and J lost 6; bases outside the gene matches: 8. DNA for the CDR3: TGCGCCAGCAGCTTCAAGCGGGAGGGCCGGGTCAATGAGCAGTTCTTC. Its translation: CASSFKREGRVNEQFF.

The sample holds a few counts of this clonotype. V usage is TRBV7-9 and J usage is TRBJ1-1; D call uncertain. The CDR3 loop spans 13 amino acids. Germline-derived CDR1 and CDR2 are SEHNR and FQNEAQ (reference sequence). The ends were cut back, 5 bases at V and 4 bases at J, with 11 bases in the middle. The CDR3 nucleotides read TGTGCCAGCAGCCCCTACCAGTTCACTGAAGCTTTCTTT. Residues: CASSPYQFTEAFF.

This clonotype occurred a few times. The chain recombines TRBV24-1 with TRBJ1-2, with no clear D. V lost 5 bases and J 7 bases, leaving 13 bases between the germline ends. This CDR3 spans 13 amino acids. Germline V gives CDR1 KGHDR, CDR2 SFDVKD. CDR3 loop: CATSGRWASGYTF. In DNA form, the CDR3 reads TGTGCCACCAGTGGACGGTGGGCTAGTGGCTACACCTTC.

The chain links TRBV29-1 to TRBJ2-3; D remains unclear. V was pared by 6 bases and J by 5 bases, with 15 bases between. Looked up from germline, CDR1 is SQVTM and CDR2 is ANQGSEA. The CDR3 loop spans 13 amino acids. The CDR3 loop reads CSVDGPLVDTQYF. The CDR3 DNA reads TGCAGCGTAGATGGGCCCCTGGTAGATACGCAGTATTTT.

The chain links TRBV20-1 to TRBJ1-5; TRBD1 aligns across 7 bases. Germline CDR1 is DFQATT and CDR2 is SNEGSKA (reference sequence). Germline trimming cut 0 bases from V and 3 bases from J; bases unmatched to any gene: 2. CDR3 length equals 14 residues. The CDR3 DNA is TGCAGTGCTAGAGAGACAGGGAACAATCAGCCCCAGCATTTT. Translated, it gives CSARETGNNQPQHF.

This clonotype occurred a few times. CDR3 amino acids: CASSPRLAGAPGELFF. In nucleotides, the CDR3 is TGTGCCAGCAGCCCACGACTAGCGGGAGCCCCCGGGGAGCTGTTTTTT. The V gene is TRBV7-2, the J gene TRBJ2-2; 12 bases line up with TRBD2. Germline V gene data show CDR1 as SGHTA and CDR2 as FQGNSA. This CDR3 is 16 amino acids long. Trimming at V came to 5 bases and at J to 6 bases, leaving 7 bases not matched to a gene.

This clonotype showed up just once. The chain employs TRBV20-1 and TRBJ1-1; TRBD1 agrees at 8 bases. There are 12 residues in the CDR3. Germline V gene sequence: CDR1 DFQATT, CDR2 SNEGSKA (reference sequence). Losses at the gene ends were 5 bases for V and 6 bases for J; bases not matched to a gene: 5. The CDR3 loop is CSAARGQAEAFF. The CDR3 DNA sequence: TGCAGTGCTGCCAGGGGGCAGGCTGAAGCTTTCTTT.

This clonotype has only one observation. The chain couples TRBV27 to TRBJ2-1, with 9 bases identical to TRBD1. Germline values: CDR1 MNHEY, CDR2 SMNVEV (reference sequence). There are 16 residues in the CDR3. The junction had 11 bases not matched to a gene; V was cut back by 5 bases and J by 6 bases. The chain's CDR3 is CASSGPGTGKFNEQFF. The CDR3 nucleotides read TGTGCCAGCAGTGGCCCCGGGACAGGGAAGTTCAATGAGCAGTTCTTC.

This chain joins TRBV20-1 and TRBJ2-5; 8 nucleotides align to TRBD1. Germline V gene lookup returns CDR1 DFQATT and CDR2 SNEGSKA (reference sequence). CDR3 length equals 14 residues. The V gene end was trimmed by 6 bases and the J gene end by 5 bases; junction bases not matched to a gene: 11. CDR3 residues: CSARGPTLWETQYF. CDR3 coding DNA: TGCAGTGCCAGGGGGCCCACTTTATGGGAGACCCAGTACTTC.

This chain uses TRBV5-6 with TRBJ1-2; no clear D. The CDR3 length is 12 residues. Trimming cost V 4 bases and J 5 bases, with 9 bases left between them. Per the germline V gene, CDR1 is SGHDT and CDR2 is YYEEEE. DNA for the CDR3: TGTGCCAGCAGCCGCTCCTTATATGGCTACACCTTC. Amino acid sequence: CASSRSLYGYTF.

This clonotype was found a few times. The CDR3 DNA reads as TGTGCCAGCAGTTACAGGACTAGCGGGCGTGCCTCTGGGGCCAACGTCCTGACTTTC. Translating gives CASSYRTSGRASGANVLTF. The chain has TRBV6-2 or TRBV6-3 and TRBJ2-6, with 11 bases identical to TRBD2. V shed 2 bases, J shed 0 bases, and the junction held 6 bases outside the gene matches. The CDR3 sequence is 19 residues long. Germline CDR1 is MNHEY and CDR2 is SVGEGT.

The J gene is TRBJ2-1, the V gene TRBV6-2 or TRBV6-3; possibly TRBD2 for D (6 bases). V lost 2 bases, J lost 4 bases, and 12 bases lay in between. The CDR3 runs 15 residues. Germline CDR1 MNHEY, CDR2 SVGEGT. The CDR3 DNA reads as TGTGCCAGCAGTTACCGGGGACTCATTTACAATGAGCAGTTCTTC. This sequence encodes CASSYRGLIYNEQFF.

The chain couples TRBV6-2 or TRBV6-3 to TRBJ2-1; D perhaps matches TRBD2 (5 bases). This CDR3 spans 16 amino acids. V lost 2 bases and J lost 0, with 11 bases in between. CDR1 is MNHEY, CDR2 SVGEGT, per germline. CDR3 sequence (DNA): TGTGCCAGCAGTTACCCAGCGGTATTCTCCTACAATGAGCAGTTCTTC. It yields the protein CASSYPAVFSYNEQFF.

This clonotype was counted many times. The rearrangement joins TRBV4-2 to TRBJ1-1, with D possibly being TRBD1 (6 bases). Trimming took 0 bases from V and 3 from J, leaving 11 bases between them. CDR3 length: 15 amino acids. Per the germline V gene, CDR1 is LGHNA and CDR2 is YNFKEQ. CDR3 nucleotides: TGTGCCAGCAGCCAAGACCGGGGGGCGGACACTGAAGCTTTCTTT. Encoded protein: CASSQDRGADTEAFF.

The rearrangement joins TRBV9 to TRBJ1-2; D is undetermined. V gave up 4 bases and J gave up 8 bases, with 12 bases separating them. CDR3 length: 12 amino acids. In germline, CDR1 is SGDLS, CDR2 YYNGEE. The CDR3 DNA sequence: TGTGCCAGCAGCAGATCCGTAGGGGGCTACACCTTC. This codes for CASSRSVGGYTF.